The subject of this entry is one TCR beta chain. Germline V gives CDR1 SGHDT, CDR2 YYEEEE. V dropped 3 bases and J dropped 5; count of bases not matched to a gene: 11. This CDR3 has 15 amino acids. Here immunoSEQ multiplex PCR was the method, and the copy in TCRdb shows in-frame clones only, minus some. The repertoire holds some 60,000 clones, with about nine tenths as singletons. This sample is drawn from a study of T cell changes during pregnancy in multiple sclerosis. This clonotype originated in a female donor in good health, enrolled as a control in a pregnancy study. The chain recombines TRBV5-6 with TRBJ2-7, with 7 nucleotides matching TRBD2. The input for sequencing was peripheral blood, taken in the first trimester of pregnancy. Written as DNA, the CDR3 is TGTGCCAGCAGCTCCCCTCGCGGGAGAGGCAACGAGCAGTACTTC. Translated: CASSSPRGRGNEQYF. Full variable domain (outside the CDR3, taken from reference TRBV5-6 and TRBJ2-7): DAGVTQSPTHLIKTRGQQVTLRCSPKSGHDTVSWYQQALGQGPQFIFQYYEEEERQRGNFPDRFSGHQFPNYSSELNVNALLLGDSALYLCASSSPRGRGNEQYFGPGTRLTVT.